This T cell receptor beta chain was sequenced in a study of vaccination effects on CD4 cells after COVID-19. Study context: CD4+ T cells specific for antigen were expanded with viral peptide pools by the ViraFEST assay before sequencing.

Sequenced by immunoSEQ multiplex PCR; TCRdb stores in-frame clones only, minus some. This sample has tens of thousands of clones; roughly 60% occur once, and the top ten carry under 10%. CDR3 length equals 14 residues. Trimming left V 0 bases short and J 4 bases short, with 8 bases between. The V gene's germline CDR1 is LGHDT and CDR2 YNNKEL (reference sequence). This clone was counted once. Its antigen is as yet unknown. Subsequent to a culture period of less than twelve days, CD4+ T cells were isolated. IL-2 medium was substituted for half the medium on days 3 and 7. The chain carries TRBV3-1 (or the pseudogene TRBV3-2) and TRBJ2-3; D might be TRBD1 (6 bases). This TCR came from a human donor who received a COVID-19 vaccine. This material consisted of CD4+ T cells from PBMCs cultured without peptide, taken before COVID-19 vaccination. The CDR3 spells CASSQEQGSDTQYF. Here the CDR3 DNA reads TGTGCCAGCAGCCAAGAACAGGGATCAGATACGCAGTATTTT.